At least ten counts were recorded for the clone carrying this T cell receptor (beta chain). This entry is derived from a study of T cells in Graves' hyperthyroidism and ophthalmopathy. Researchers took RNA transcripts and amplified the TCR beta CDR3 regions from them. HTBI primers drove first-round RT-PCR of the TCR CDR3. In TCRdb, the multiplex PCR reads were re-called with MiXCR into one record per CDR3 protein. The sample holds about 420,000 distinct CDR3 sequences, 15% to 17% seen once. The germline gives CDR1 MDHEN, CDR2 SYDVKM. J gave up 1 base and V 1 base, and 13 bases lay outside the gene matches. The CDR3 has 19 residues.

The receptor was isolated from a woman aged 18-35 years with Graves' hyperthyroidism. Sequenced sample: blood. The chain combines TRBV28 with TRBJ2-5; TRBD2 agrees at 9 bases. The CDR3 reads CASSLYALVGRGGQETQYF. CDR3 sequence (DNA): TGTGCCAGCAGTTTATATGCCCTTGTCGGGCGGGGGGGCCAAGAGACCCAGTACTTC.